The 26 T cell receptor beta chains listed next were all sequenced from one sample in a study of cytomegalovirus exposure and HLA in healthy donors. The PCR had 60 Vbeta and 13 Jbeta primers. Using immunoSEQ multiplex PCR, the repertoire was profiled, and TCRdb retains in-frame clones only, with some absent. The sample shows 150,000 to 200,000 clones, 60% to 80% of them seen only once. Specimen: PBMCs. These receptors were collected from a woman aged 50 to 65 in good health and CMV-seropositive.

The chain uses TRBV18 and TRBJ2-7, with 8 bases lining up with TRBD1. The CDR3 extends over 14 amino acids. Unmatched junction bases numbered 2, after V lost 2 bases and J lost 2 bases. Germline lookup yields CDR1 KGHSH and CDR2 LQKENI. CDR3 nucleotides: TGTGCCAGCTCACCAACGGACAGGGCCTACGAGCAGTACTTC. The encoded protein is CASSPTDRAYEQYF.

The chain has TRBV6-6 and TRBJ1-6; D gene unclear. Trimming shortened V by 7 bases and J by 7 bases, and 14 bases separated the two germline ends. In germline, CDR1 is MNHNY, CDR2 SVGAGI (reference sequence). The CDR3 is 14 amino acids. This chain's CDR3 is CASTYLRENSPLHF. CDR3 DNA: TGTGCCAGCACCTATTTGAGGGAGAATTCACCCCTCCACTTT.

This clone has a handful of counts. CDR3 residues: CASSLAGSHNYGYTF. The CDR3 region has the DNA TGCGCCAGCAGCTTGGCAGGTTCCCATAACTATGGCTACACCTTC. The genes are TRBV5-1 and TRBJ1-2; D is unresolved. With 0 bases removed from V and 1 base from J, the gap between germline ends came to 10 bases. This CDR3 spans 15 amino acids. CDR1 is SGHRS and CDR2 is YFSETQ in the germline V gene. Variable domain in full (rest from reference TRBV5-1 and TRBJ1-2): KAGVTQTPRYLIKTRGQQVTLSCSPISGHRSVSWYQQTPGQGLQFLFEYFSETQRNKGNFPGRFSGRQFSNSRSEMNVSTLELGDSALYLCASSLAGSHNYGYTFGSGTRLTVV.

In its sample, this clone was seen a few times. The chain carries TRBV15 and TRBJ1-6, with D uncertain. The CDR3 runs to 14 residues. Trimming took 1 base from V and 7 from J, leaving 8 bases between them. Germline V gives CDR1 LNHNV, CDR2 YYDKDF (reference sequence). This CDR3 reads CATSRGGMNSPLHF. Here the CDR3 DNA reads TGTGCCACCAGCAGAGGCGGAATGAATTCACCCCTCCACTTT.

The V call is TRBV15, the J call TRBJ1-3, with 7 bases aligning to TRBD1. CDR1 is LNHNV and CDR2 is YYDKDF in the germline V gene (reference sequence). This CDR3 contains 15 residues. V shed 5 bases and J 0 bases; nucleotides not matched to a gene: 4. This chain's CDR3 is CATSWGTASGNTIYF. CDR3 DNA sequence: TGTGCCACCAGCTGGGGGACAGCCTCTGGAAACACCATATATTTT.

The CDR3 bases are TGTGCCAGCAGCCCGGGGGGGGGAGAAGCTTTCTTT. Amino acids: CASSPGGGEAFF. V gene TRBV11-2 combines with J gene TRBJ1-1, with D possibly TRBD1 on 5 matching bases. Germline assignment: CDR1 SGHAT and CDR2 FQNNGV. This CDR3 contains 12 residues. The V gene lost 5 bases and the J gene lost 8 bases, with 12 bases spanning the gap.

The sample holds one count of this clone. This chain joins TRBV6-5 and TRBJ2-3, with D possibly matching TRBD2 (5 bases). V was cut by 2 bases and J by 7 bases, with 19 bases left in between. Germline V gene lookup returns CDR1 MNHEY and CDR2 SVGAGI. This CDR3 has 16 amino acids. CDR3 sequence reads: CASSYPSRAGIYTQYF. The CDR3 DNA reads TGTGCCAGCAGTTACCCTAGCCGGGCCGGGATTTATACGCAGTATTTT.

The gene calls are TRBV4-1 and TRBJ2-5, with TRBD1 matching 9 bases. Matching the DNA end better, TRBJ2-7 makes the J call doubtful. CDR1 is MGHRA, CDR2 YSYEKL, per germline. The CDR3 length is 15 residues. The CDR3 sequence: CASSQGDRDSYEQYF. DNA of the CDR3: TGCGCCAGCAGCCAAGGGGACAGGGACTCCTACGAGCAGTACTTC.

This chain links TRBV7-9 with TRBJ1-3; D uncertain. The CDR3 has 16 residues. Germline assignment: CDR1 SEHNR and CDR2 FQNEAQ (reference sequence). With 4 bases removed from V and 0 bases from J, the gap between germline ends came to 13 bases. CDR3 coding DNA: TGTGCCAGCAGCTATGGACTTTCGAGCTCTGGAAACACCATATATTTT. Translating it yields CASSYGLSSSGNTIYF.

The chain joins TRBV5-1 to TRBJ2-3; 10 bases align to TRBD1. The J segment lost 4 bases and the V segment lost 3 bases, leaving 2 bases of the junction unmatched. The CDR3 contains 14 residues. From germline, CDR1 is SGHRS and CDR2 YFSETQ. CDR3 sequence: CASSSGTGADTQYF. The CDR3 DNA is TGCGCCAGCAGCTCCGGGACAGGGGCAGATACGCAGTATTTT.

This clone was recorded a few times. The chain carries TRBV30 and TRBJ1-3, with 9 positions matching TRBD1. This CDR3 comprises 15 residues. Germline V lookup: CDR1 GTSNPN, CDR2 SVGIG (reference sequence). The V segment lost 3 bases and the J segment 6 bases; nucleotides outside the gene matches: 9. CDR3 protein: CAWRPTRDRVNTIYF. In DNA, the CDR3 is TGTGCCTGGAGGCCAACCCGGGACAGGGTAAACACCATATATTTT. Filled out from reference TRBV30 and TRBJ1-3, the complete variable domain reads SQTIHQWPATLVQPVGSPLSLECTVEGTSNPNLYWYRQAAGRGLQLLFYSVGIGQISSEVPQNLSASRPQDRQFILSSKKLLLSDSGFYLCAWRPTRDRVNTIYFGEGSWLTVV.

The V and J genes are TRBV4-2 and TRBJ2-3, with a possible D match to TRBD2 (6 bases). Between the trimmed V and J ends, which lost 0 bases and 3 bases, there was a span of 19 bases. The CDR3 has 18 amino acids. Germline V gene lookup returns CDR1 LGHNA and CDR2 YNFKEQ. The CDR3 DNA reads TGTGCCAGCAGCCAAGAATTACCCTGGGCGGGGTCGACAGATACGCAGTATTTT. Its translation is CASSQELPWAGSTDTQYF.

This chain connects TRBV30 to TRBJ1-2, with D possibly matching TRBD1 (6 bases). The CDR3 has 16 amino acids. Per the germline V gene, CDR1 is GTSNPN and CDR2 is SVGIG (reference sequence). Between the trimmed V and J ends, which lost 3 bases and 1 base, there was a span of 18 bases. The CDR3 DNA is TGTGCCTGGAGCCCGGGGGGGCAGCTCCTTAACTATGGCTACACCTTC. Amino acids: CAWSPGGQLLNYGYTF.

The rearrangement links TRBV5-4 to TRBJ2-2; possible D gene TRBD1, 6 bases. The germline V gene has CDR1 SGHNT and CDR2 YYREEE (reference sequence). The CDR3 has 15 amino acids. The V end lost 4 bases, the J end lost 1 base, and 11 bases lay between the germline ends. CDR3 nucleotide sequence: TGTGCCAGCAGCAAAAAGGACAGGAACACCGGGGAGCTGTTTTTT. It specifies CASSKKDRNTGELFF.

The genes are TRBV5-1 and TRBJ1-1; no firm D call. V dropped 6 bases and J dropped 4 bases, with 16 bases sitting between them. The CDR3 loop spans 14 amino acids. Germline loops: CDR1 SGHRS, CDR2 YFSETQ. The DNA of the CDR3 is TGCGCCAGCACCTTCTTGGGGAGCGGCACTGAAGCTTTCTTT. Protein product: CASTFLGSGTEAFF.

The chain couples TRBV7-9 to TRBJ2-7; 7 bases map to TRBD1. After removal of 5 bases from V and 0 bases from J, the junction contained 7 bases not matched to a gene. The CDR3 loop spans 15 amino acids. Germline V CDR1 and CDR2: SEHNR, FQNEAQ (reference sequence). CDR3 loop: CASSDLRDSSYEQYF. CDR3 bases: TGTGCCAGCAGCGACCTCCGGGACAGCTCCTACGAGCAGTACTTC.

The chain joins TRBV9 to TRBJ1-4, with D hard to call. Trimming removed 2 bases from V and 3 bases from J, with 20 bases in between. The germline V gene encodes CDR1 SGDLS and CDR2 YYNGEE. This CDR3 spans 18 amino acids. This chain's CDR3 is CASSVKWARGSPNEKLFF. The CDR3, as DNA: TGTGCCAGCAGCGTTAAATGGGCGCGGGGATCTCCTAATGAAAAACTGTTTTTT.

This chain joins TRBV14 and TRBJ1-1; 9 nucleotides align to TRBD1. CDR1 and CDR2 (germline): SGHDN, FVKESK. This CDR3 region has 18 residues. V lost 4 bases and J lost 0; bases outside the gene matches: 12. CDR3 coding DNA: TGTGCCAGCAGCCCTTTACAGGGGGCGGGGGTACTGAACACTGAAGCTTTCTTT. This translates into CASSPLQGAGVLNTEAFF.

V usage is TRBV27 and J usage is TRBJ1-2; D perhaps matches TRBD1 (5 bases). Germline V gene lookup returns CDR1 MNHEY and CDR2 SMNVEV (reference sequence). V lost 0 bases to trimming and J lost 8 bases, with 13 bases between them. There are 14 residues in the CDR3. In DNA form, the CDR3 reads TGTGCCAGCAGTTTATCTACCGGACAAAAAGGCTACACCTTC. Translated, it gives CASSLSTGQKGYTF.

The rearrangement uses TRBV4-2 and TRBJ2-2; possibly TRBD2 for D (5 bases). This CDR3 is built from 15 residues. The germline CDR1 and CDR2 sequences are LGHNA and YNFKEQ. Trimming removed 0 bases from V and 3 bases from J, with 8 bases in between. CDR3 protein: CASSQDSGDTGELFF. In DNA form, the CDR3 reads TGTGCCAGCAGCCAAGATTCCGGGGACACCGGGGAGCTGTTTTTT.

V is TRBV5-1 and J is TRBJ2-5, with 10 nucleotides matching TRBD2. J was trimmed by 2 bases and V by 3 bases; bases with no gene match: 4. The CDR3 runs 15 residues. Germline lookup yields CDR1 SGHRS and CDR2 YFSETQ. The CDR3 DNA sequence: TGCGCCAGCAGCTCCCTAGCGGGGGCTCAAGAGACCCAGTACTTC. Its protein product is CASSSLAGAQETQYF.

CDR3 bases: TGCGCCAGCAGCTCAGCGGGGGGGCCGGGGAATGAGCAGTTCTTC. The encoded protein is CASSSAGGPGNEQFF. This sequence joins TRBV5-1 and TRBJ2-1, with 10 nucleotides matching TRBD2. J gave up 7 bases and V 3 bases, and 7 bases lay outside the gene matches. The CDR3 spans 15 residues. Per germline, CDR1 SGHRS and CDR2 YFSETQ.

A word on this clone: One junction end disagrees with the germline gene, perhaps due to a read error. The chain recombines TRBV6-6 with TRBJ2-3; 8 bases are a match to TRBD1. Per the germline V gene, CDR1 is MNHNY and CDR2 is SVGAGI (reference sequence). The CDR3 runs 15 residues. The CDR3 reads CVSSRPTGGTDTQYF. DNA of the CDR3: TGTGTCAGCAGTCGCCCGACAGGGGGCACAGATACGCAGTATTTT.

CDR3 in amino acids: CSPGLSSGNTIYF. CDR3 bases: TGCAGCCCCGGACTCAGCTCTGGAAACACCATATATTTT. The genes are TRBV29-1 and TRBJ1-3; D not certain. Germline CDR1 reads SQVTM; CDR2 reads ANQGSEA. This CDR3 has 13 residues. The germline V and J ends were trimmed by 8 bases and 0 bases, with 11 bases remaining between them.

This clone was observed once. The chain joins TRBV19 to TRBJ1-1, with 7 bases identical to TRBD1. Germline V gives CDR1 LNHDA, CDR2 SQIVND (reference sequence). The V and J ends lost 3 bases and 5 bases, in that order; junction bases with no gene match: 9. CDR3 length equals 15 residues. CDR3 nucleotides: TGTGCCAGTAGTATGGTACAGGGGCGAGGGACTGAAGCTTTCTTT. Its translation: CASSMVQGRGTEAFF.

This clone came up once. The chain carries TRBV6-1 and TRBJ1-1; 7 nucleotides agree with TRBD1. The CDR3 has 16 amino acids. Germline V lookup: CDR1 MNHNS, CDR2 SASEGT. Trimming removed 1 base from V and 1 base from J; junction bases left unmatched: 6. The CDR3 nucleotides are TGTGCCAGCAGTGAAGAGTCGACAGGGAGGAACACTGAAGCTTTCTTT. Protein product: CASSEESTGRNTEAFF.